The clone carrying this T cell receptor (beta chain) was detected ten times or more. The CDR3 runs 16 residues. Germline V gives CDR1 MNHEY, CDR2 SMNVEV (reference sequence). V was pared by 5 bases and J by 7 bases, with 14 bases of the junction left unmatched. Combining a sample-barcoded 5' primer with a J-beta primer mix, a second PCR ran for about 7 to 11 cycles. TCRdb used MiXCR to reprocess the 5' RACE reads, holding one entry per CDR3 protein. The sample has around 900,000 distinct CDR3 sequences, more than 25% seen once. The data derive from a study of blood T cells in healthy people across ages.

The sequenced sample was blood. The chain recombines TRBV27 with TRBJ2-1; 7 bases map to TRBD1. The clonotype comes from a woman older than 75 in good health. This CDR3 reads CASSLPASTGRNEQFF. Written as DNA, the CDR3 is TGTGCCAGCAGTCTACCCGCTTCGACAGGGCGGAATGAGCAGTTCTTC.